This T cell receptor (beta chain) was sequenced for a study of CXCR3-negative and CXCR3-positive naive CD8 T cells. 5' RACE with UMI labels generated the TRB cDNA libraries. TCRdb reanalyzed the 5' RACE reads, giving one entry per CDR3 protein sequence and no DNA. The sample totals 130,000 or so distinct CDR3 sequences. The sequenced material came from naive CXCR3- CD8+ T cells from blood. Subset given: CD45RO-CCR7+CD27+CD95- naive CD8+ T cells lacking CXCR3 (TNR3-). The TCR sequence derives from a human donor in good health. Some clones in this sample may be carry-over from other donors' samples.

The CDR3 here is CASSQDTVIEQFF. The chain recombines TRBV3-1 with TRBJ2-1. CDR1 and CDR2 (germline): LGHDT, YNNKEL (reference sequence). The CDR3 spans 13 residues.